This passage covers 4 T cell receptor beta chains from one sample sequenced in a study of T cell responses to AZD1222 COVID-19 vaccine. Only in-frame clones appear in the TCRdb table, and some are missing; sequencing was by immunoSEQ multiplex PCR. This table holds about 180,000 clones, about 91% found once. The input for sequencing was peripheral blood, taken on day 0 of AZD1222 vaccination. These receptors were taken from an adult in good health.

The chain combines TRBV9 with TRBJ2-3, with a tentative D call TRBD2 (6 bases). V was shortened by 0 bases and J by 2 bases, with 10 bases between the two germline ends. Germline assignment: CDR1 SGDLS and CDR2 YYNGEE. CDR3 length: 15 residues. CDR3 loop: CASSVVASATDTQYF. The DNA for the CDR3 is TGTGCCAGCAGCGTAGTGGCTAGCGCCACAGATACGCAGTATTTT.

The V gene is TRBV4-3, the J gene TRBJ1-1; D gene unclear. V gave up 0 bases and J gave up 3 bases, with 5 bases separating them. The CDR3 spans 13 residues. Germline loops: CDR1 LGHNA, CDR2 YSLEER. DNA for the CDR3: TGCGCCAGCAGCCAAGATAGGGACACTGAAGCTTTCTTT. It is translated as CASSQDRDTEAFF.

This clone was recorded once. This chain uses TRBV3-1 (or the pseudogene TRBV3-2) with TRBJ1-1; TRBD1 is a possible D gene (5 bases). This CDR3 is 14 amino acids long. Trimming took 3 bases from V and 1 from J, leaving 9 bases between them. Per the germline V gene, CDR1 is LGHDT and CDR2 is YNNKEL (reference sequence). The DNA of the CDR3 is TGTGCCAGCAGCCACTACGGACAGAACACTGAAGCTTTCTTT. Its translation: CASSHYGQNTEAFF.

The V and J genes are TRBV7-6 and TRBJ2-3; 10 positions match TRBD2. After removal of 3 bases from V and 4 bases from J, the junction contained 4 bases not matched to a gene. The CDR3 is 15 residues long. Germline V lookup: CDR1 SGHVS, CDR2 FNYEAQ. The CDR3 DNA is TGTGCCAGCAGCTTCAGCGGGGGGGGAGCAGATACGCAGTATTTT. Encoded protein: CASSFSGGGADTQYF.